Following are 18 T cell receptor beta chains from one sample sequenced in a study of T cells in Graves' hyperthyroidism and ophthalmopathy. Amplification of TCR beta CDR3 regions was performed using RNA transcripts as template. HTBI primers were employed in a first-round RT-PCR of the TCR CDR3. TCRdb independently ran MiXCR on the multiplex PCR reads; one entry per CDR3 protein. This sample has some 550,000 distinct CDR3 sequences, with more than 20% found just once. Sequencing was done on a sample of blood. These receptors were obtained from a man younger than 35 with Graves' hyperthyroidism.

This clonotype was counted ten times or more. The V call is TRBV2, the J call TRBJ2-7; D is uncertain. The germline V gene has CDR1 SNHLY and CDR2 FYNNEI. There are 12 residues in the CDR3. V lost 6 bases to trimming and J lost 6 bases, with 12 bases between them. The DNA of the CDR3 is TGTGCCAGCAGGGTTGTGTTGGGCGAGCAGTACTTC. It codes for CASRVVLGEQYF. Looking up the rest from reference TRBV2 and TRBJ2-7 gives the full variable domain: EPEVTQTPSHQVTQMGQEVILRCVPISNHLYFYWYRQILGQKVEFLVSFYNNEISEKSEIFDDQFSVERPDGSNFTLKIRSTKLEDSAMYFCASRVVLGEQYFGPGTRLTVT.

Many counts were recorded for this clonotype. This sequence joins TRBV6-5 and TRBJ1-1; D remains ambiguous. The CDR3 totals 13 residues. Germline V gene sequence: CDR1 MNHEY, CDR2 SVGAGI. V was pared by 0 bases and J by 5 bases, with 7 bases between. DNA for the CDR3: TGTGCCAGCAGTTACTCAAGGACGACTGAAGCTTTCTTT. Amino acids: CASSYSRTTEAFF.

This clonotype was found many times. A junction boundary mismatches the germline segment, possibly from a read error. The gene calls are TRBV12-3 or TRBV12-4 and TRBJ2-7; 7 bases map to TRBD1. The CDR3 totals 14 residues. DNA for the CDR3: TGTGCCGGCAGTTTGGTACAGGGGTTCGACGAGCAGTACTTC. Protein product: CAGSLVQGFDEQYF.

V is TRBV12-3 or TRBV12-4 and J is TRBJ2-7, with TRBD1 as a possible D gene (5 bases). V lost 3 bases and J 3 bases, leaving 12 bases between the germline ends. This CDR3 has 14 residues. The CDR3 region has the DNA TGTGCCAGCAGTTTTGCAGGGCCGCGCTACGAGCAGTACTTC. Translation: CASSFAGPRYEQYF.

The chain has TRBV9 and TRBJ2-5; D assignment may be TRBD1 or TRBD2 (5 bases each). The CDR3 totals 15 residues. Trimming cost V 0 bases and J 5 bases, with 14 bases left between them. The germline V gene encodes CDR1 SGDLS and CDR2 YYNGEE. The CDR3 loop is CASSVGPRELETQYF. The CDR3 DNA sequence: TGTGCCAGCAGCGTAGGTCCCAGGGAGCTGGAGACCCAGTACTTC.

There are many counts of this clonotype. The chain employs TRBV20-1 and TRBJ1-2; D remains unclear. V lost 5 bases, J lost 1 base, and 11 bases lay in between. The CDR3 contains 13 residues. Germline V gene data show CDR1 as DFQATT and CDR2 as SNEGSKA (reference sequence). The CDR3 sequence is CSAGLTLNYGYTF. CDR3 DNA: TGCAGTGCTGGATTGACTCTTAACTATGGCTACACCTTC.

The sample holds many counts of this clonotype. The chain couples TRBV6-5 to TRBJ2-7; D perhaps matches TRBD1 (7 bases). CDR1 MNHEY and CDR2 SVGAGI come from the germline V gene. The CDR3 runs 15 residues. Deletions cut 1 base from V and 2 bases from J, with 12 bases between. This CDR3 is CASSYFSRGAYEQYF. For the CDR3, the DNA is TGTGCCAGCAGTTACTTCTCCAGGGGGGCCTACGAGCAGTACTTC.

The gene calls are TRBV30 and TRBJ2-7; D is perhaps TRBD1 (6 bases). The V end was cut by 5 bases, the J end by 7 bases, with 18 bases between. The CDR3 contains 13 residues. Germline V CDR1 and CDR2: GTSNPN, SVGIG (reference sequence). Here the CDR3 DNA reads TGTGCCTGGGCACCGAGGGGGAGCGGTGAGCAGTACTTC. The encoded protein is CAWAPRGSGEQYF.

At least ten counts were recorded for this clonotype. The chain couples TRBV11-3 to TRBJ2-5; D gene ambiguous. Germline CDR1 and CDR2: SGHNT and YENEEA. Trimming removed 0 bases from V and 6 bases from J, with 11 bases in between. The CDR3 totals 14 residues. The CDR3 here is CASSLDLVGKTQYF. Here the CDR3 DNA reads TGTGCCAGCAGCTTAGATCTCGTAGGGAAGACCCAGTACTTC.

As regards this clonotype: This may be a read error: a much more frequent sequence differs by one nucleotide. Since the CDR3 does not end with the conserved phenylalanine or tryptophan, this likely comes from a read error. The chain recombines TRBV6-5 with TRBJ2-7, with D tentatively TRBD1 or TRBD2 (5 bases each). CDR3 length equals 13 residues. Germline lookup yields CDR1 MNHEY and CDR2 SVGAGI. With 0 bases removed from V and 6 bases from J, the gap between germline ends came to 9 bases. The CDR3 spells CASSYSGDFEQYS. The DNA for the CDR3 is TGTGCCAGCAGTTACTCGGGGGATTTCGAGCAGTACTCC.

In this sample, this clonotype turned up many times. This chain's CDR3 is CSVVAGGVDYGYTF. The CDR3 DNA is TGCAGCGTGGTTGCAGGGGGCGTAGACTATGGCTACACCTTC. This chain joins TRBV29-1 and TRBJ1-2; TRBD1 agrees at 8 bases. Per germline, CDR1 SQVTM and CDR2 ANQGSEA. The trim removed 6 bases at V and 3 bases at J, leaving 9 bases unmatched. The CDR3 has 14 amino acids.

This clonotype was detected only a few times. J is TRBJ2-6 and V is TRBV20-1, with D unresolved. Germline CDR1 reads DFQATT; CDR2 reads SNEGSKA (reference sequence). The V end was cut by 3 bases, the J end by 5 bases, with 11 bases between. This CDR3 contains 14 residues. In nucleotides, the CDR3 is TGCAGTGCTAGTACGACCGGCCGGGCCAACGTCCTGACTTTC. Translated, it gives CSASTTGRANVLTF.

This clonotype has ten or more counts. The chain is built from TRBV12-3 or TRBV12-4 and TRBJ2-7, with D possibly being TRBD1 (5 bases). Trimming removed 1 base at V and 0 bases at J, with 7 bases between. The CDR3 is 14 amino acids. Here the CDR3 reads CASSLEGPSYEQYF. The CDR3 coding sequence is TGTGCCAGCAGTTTAGAGGGGCCCTCCTACGAGCAGTACTTC.

The CDR3 loop reads CASSFNRARAYSNQPQHF. CDR3 nucleotide sequence: TGTGCCAGCAGTTTTAACAGGGCGAGGGCATATAGCAATCAGCCCCAGCATTTT. This chain joins TRBV28 and TRBJ1-5; D possibly corresponds to TRBD1 (6 bases). V was shortened by 3 bases and J by 0 bases, with 18 bases between the two germline ends. Germline V lookup: CDR1 MDHEN, CDR2 SYDVKM. CDR3 length equals 18 residues.

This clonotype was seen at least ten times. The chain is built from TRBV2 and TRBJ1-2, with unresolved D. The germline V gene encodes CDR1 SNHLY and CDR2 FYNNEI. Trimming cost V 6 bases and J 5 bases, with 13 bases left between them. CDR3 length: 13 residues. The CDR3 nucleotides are TGTGCCAGCAGGGGCGACTCAAAATATGGCTACACCTTC. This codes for CASRGDSKYGYTF.

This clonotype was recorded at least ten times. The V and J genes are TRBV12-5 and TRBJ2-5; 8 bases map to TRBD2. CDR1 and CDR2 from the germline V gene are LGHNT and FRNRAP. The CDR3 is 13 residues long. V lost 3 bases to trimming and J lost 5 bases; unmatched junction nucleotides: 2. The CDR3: CASGFGGGETQYF. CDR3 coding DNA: TGTGCTAGTGGTTTTGGCGGGGGGGAGACCCAGTACTTC.

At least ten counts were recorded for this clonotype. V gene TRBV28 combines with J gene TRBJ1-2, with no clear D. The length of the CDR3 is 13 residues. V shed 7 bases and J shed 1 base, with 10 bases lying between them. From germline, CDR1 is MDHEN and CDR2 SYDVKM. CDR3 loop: CASIASINYGYTF. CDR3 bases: TGTGCCAGCATAGCATCGATTAACTATGGCTACACCTTC.

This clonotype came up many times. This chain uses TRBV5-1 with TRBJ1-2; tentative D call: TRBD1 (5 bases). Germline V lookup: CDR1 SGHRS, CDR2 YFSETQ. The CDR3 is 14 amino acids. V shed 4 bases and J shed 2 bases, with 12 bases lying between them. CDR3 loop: CASSTGWRNYGYTF. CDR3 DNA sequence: TGCGCCAGCAGCACAGGTTGGAGGAACTATGGCTACACCTTC.